Listed below are T cell receptor beta chains from one sample, sequenced in a study of CD8+CD57+ T cells in acquired aplastic anemia. MiXCR, run by TCRdb on the reads, gives a single entry per CDR3 protein. The data show about 220,000 distinct CDR3 sequences, 34% seen once. The sequenced material came from sorted CD4+, CD8+, or CD8+CD57+ T cells (not recorded which) from PBMCs. The receptors shown here come from a human donor in good health, serving as a control. CDR3s include the opening cysteine and the closing phenylalanine or tryptophan. D genes are given only for firm matches. Clone size is stated in some rows and not others, as once, few, many or a class when expanded.

CDR3 protein: CASSSGPNPYEQYF
CDR3 DNA: TGTGCCAGCAGCTCGGGACCGAACCCCTACGAGCAGTACTTC
J gene: TRBJ2-7
D gene: .
clone size: .
V gene: TRBV7-2

CDR3 protein: CASSRRGGYEQFF
CDR3 DNA: TGTGCCAGCAGCCGAAGGGGTGGGTATGAGCAGTTCTTC
J gene: TRBJ2-1
D gene: .
clone size: many
V gene: TRBV7-2

CDR3 protein: CANSRGQGAYEQYF
CDR3 DNA: TGTGCCAACAGCAGAGGACAGGGAGCCTACGAGCAGTACTTC
J gene: TRBJ2-7
D gene: TRBD1
clone size: once
V gene: TRBV7-3

CDR3 protein: CAWTGHIYGYTF
CDR3 DNA: TGTGCCTGGACGGGACACATCTATGGCTACACCTTC
J gene: TRBJ1-2
D gene: .
clone size: many
V gene: TRBV30

CDR3 protein: CASSAYRLIKANVLTF
CDR3 DNA: TGTGCCAGCAGTGCCTACCGGCTAATCAAGGCCAACGTCCTGACTTTC
J gene: TRBJ2-6
D gene: .
clone size: .
V gene: TRBV6-1

CDR3 protein: CASSQGDRGYGYTF
CDR3 DNA: TGTGCCAGCAGCCAGGGAGACAGGGGCTATGGCTACACCTTC
J gene: TRBJ1-2
D gene: TRBD1
clone size: many
V gene: TRBV2

CDR3 protein: CASSQGQTTGDTQYF
CDR3 DNA: TGTGCCAGCAGCCAGGGACAGACCACAGGAGATACGCAGTATTTT
J gene: TRBJ2-3
D gene: TRBD1
clone size: many
V gene: TRBV7-9

CDR3 protein: CASRGSGHQETQYF
CDR3 DNA: TGTGCCAGCAGGGGATCGGGACACCAAGAGACCCAGTACTTC
J gene: TRBJ2-5
D gene: .
clone size: .
V gene: TRBV12-3/TRBV12-4

CDR3 protein: CSAIETGYTEAFF
CDR3 DNA: TGCAGTGCTATTGAGACAGGGTACACTGAAGCTTTCTTT
J gene: TRBJ1-1
D gene: TRBD1
clone size: many
V gene: TRBV20-1

CDR3 protein: CASSIQGDYTGELFF
CDR3 DNA: TGTGCCAGTAGTATACAGGGGGACTATACCGGGGAGCTGTTTTTT
J gene: TRBJ2-2
D gene: .
clone size: many
V gene: TRBV19

CDR3 protein: CASSLTSGILTDTQYF
CDR3 DNA: TGCGCCAGCAGCTTAACTAGCGGGATCCTCACAGATACGCAGTATTTT
J gene: TRBJ2-3
D gene: TRBD2
clone size: few
V gene: TRBV5-1

CDR3 protein: CASSPIPRTGLAGVTQYF
CDR3 DNA: TGTGCCAGCAGCCCCATTCCCAGAACCGGACTAGCGGGGGTAACGCAGTATTTT
J gene: TRBJ2-3
D gene: TRBD2
clone size: .
V gene: TRBV11-2

CDR3 protein: CASSLENRDSPLHF
CDR3 DNA: TGTGCCAGCAGCTTAGAAAACAGGGATTCACCCCTCCACTTT
J gene: TRBJ1-6
D gene: .
clone size: .
V gene: TRBV7-2

CDR3 protein: CASSYVGWQRSTDTQYF
CDR3 DNA: TGTGCCAGCAGTTATGTCGGTTGGCAACGTAGCACAGATACGCAGTATTTT
J gene: TRBJ2-3
D gene: .
clone size: .
V gene: TRBV6-2/TRBV6-3

CDR3 protein: CASRVVTSTEAF
CDR3 DNA: TGTGCCAGCAGAGTAGTAACGAGCACTGAAGCTTTC
J gene: TRBJ2-6
D gene: .
clone size: .
V gene: TRBV2

CDR3 protein: CASLDRGIRAQHF
CDR3 DNA: TGTGCCAGCCTCGATCGGGGGATCAGAGCCCAGCATTTT
J gene: TRBJ1-5
D gene: .
clone size: .
V gene: TRBV19

CDR3 protein: CGGAYRSNQPQHF
CDR3 DNA: TGCGGGGGGGCATATCGTAGCAATCAGCCCCAGCATTTT
J gene: TRBJ1-5
D gene: .
clone size: .
V gene: TRBV29-1